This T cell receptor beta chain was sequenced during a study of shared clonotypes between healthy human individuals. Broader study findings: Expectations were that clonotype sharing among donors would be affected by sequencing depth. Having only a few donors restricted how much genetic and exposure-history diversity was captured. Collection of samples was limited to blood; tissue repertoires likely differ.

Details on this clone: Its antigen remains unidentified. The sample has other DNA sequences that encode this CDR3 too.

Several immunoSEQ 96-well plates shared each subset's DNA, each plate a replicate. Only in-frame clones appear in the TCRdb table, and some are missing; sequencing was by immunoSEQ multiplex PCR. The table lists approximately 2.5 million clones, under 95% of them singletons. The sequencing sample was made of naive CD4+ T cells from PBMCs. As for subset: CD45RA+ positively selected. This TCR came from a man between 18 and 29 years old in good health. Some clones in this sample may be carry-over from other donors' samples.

The chain's CDR3 is CASSERTYEQYF. CDR3 DNA sequence: TGTGCCAGCAGTGAGAGGACCTACGAGCAGTACTTC. The chain has TRBV6-1 and TRBJ2-7, with no clear D. The CDR3 has 12 amino acids. CDR1 and CDR2 (germline): MNHNS, SASEGT. V lost 3 bases to trimming and J lost 2 bases, with 5 bases between them.